This T cell receptor beta chain was documented in a study of T cells in Graves' hyperthyroidism and ophthalmopathy. Using RNA transcripts as the source, TCR beta CDR3 regions were amplified. Initially, a first-round RT-PCR of the TCR CDR3 employed the HTBI primer set. TCRdb recomputed calls from the multiplex PCR reads with MiXCR, one row per CDR3 protein. Of approximately 480,000 distinct CDR3 sequences listed, around 20% are singletons. This CDR3 is built from 13 residues. Deletions cut 7 bases from V and 6 bases from J, with 16 bases between. CDR1 and CDR2 from the germline V gene are SGHVS and FQNEAQ. This clonotype was observed many times.

The receptor's source is a man aged 18 to 30 with Graves' hyperthyroidism. The chain has TRBV7-8 and TRBJ2-7; D might be TRBD2 (5 bases). The sequencing sample was made of blood. DNA of the CDR3: TGTGCCAGCATGCGTACTGGAGGACGCGAGCAGTACTTC. Translation gives CASMRTGGREQYF.